This T cell receptor (beta chain) came from a study of graft-versus-host responses after intestinal transplantation. Study context: Multivisceral, liver-intestinal, or isolated intestinal transplants were received by the recipients.

In the case of this clone: Its target is not known.

The CDR3 is 12 residues long. With 5 bases removed from V and 7 bases from J, the gap between germline ends came to 12 bases. Germline values: CDR1 MNHEY, CDR2 SVGAGI. Findings of the study overall: Recipient marrow contained GvH clones, some of which appeared first in ileum or blood.

The method was immunoSEQ multiplex PCR; TCRdb's version includes in-frame clones alone and lacks a portion of them. The sample lists roughly 93,000 clones; 80% to 95% were seen once. J is TRBJ2-7 and V is TRBV6-5; tentatively, D is TRBD2 (6 bases). The starting material was unstimulated CD8+ T cells sorted from spleen or lymph node cells, obtained before transplant. The clonotype was recovered from a human donor who was the organ donor for an intestinal transplant. This CDR3 reads CASSPGLEEQYF. In DNA, the CDR3 is TGTGCCAGCAGTCCGGGACTGGAAGAGCAGTACTTC.